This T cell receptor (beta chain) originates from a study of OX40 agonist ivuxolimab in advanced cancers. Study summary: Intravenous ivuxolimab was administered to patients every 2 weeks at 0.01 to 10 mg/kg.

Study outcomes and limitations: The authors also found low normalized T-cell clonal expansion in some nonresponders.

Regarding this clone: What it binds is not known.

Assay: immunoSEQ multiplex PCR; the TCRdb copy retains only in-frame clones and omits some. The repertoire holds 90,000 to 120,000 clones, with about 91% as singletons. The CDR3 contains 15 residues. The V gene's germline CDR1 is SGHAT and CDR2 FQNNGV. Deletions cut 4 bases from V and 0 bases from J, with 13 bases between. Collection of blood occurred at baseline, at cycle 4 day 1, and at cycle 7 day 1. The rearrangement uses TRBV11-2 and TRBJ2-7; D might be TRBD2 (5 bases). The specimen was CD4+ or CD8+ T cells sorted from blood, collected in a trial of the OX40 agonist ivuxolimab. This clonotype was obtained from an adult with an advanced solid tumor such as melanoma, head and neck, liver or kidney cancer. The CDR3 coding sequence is TGTGCCAGCAGCTCCCTGAGTACTAGCTCCTACGAGCAGTACTTC. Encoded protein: CASSSLSTSSYEQYF.